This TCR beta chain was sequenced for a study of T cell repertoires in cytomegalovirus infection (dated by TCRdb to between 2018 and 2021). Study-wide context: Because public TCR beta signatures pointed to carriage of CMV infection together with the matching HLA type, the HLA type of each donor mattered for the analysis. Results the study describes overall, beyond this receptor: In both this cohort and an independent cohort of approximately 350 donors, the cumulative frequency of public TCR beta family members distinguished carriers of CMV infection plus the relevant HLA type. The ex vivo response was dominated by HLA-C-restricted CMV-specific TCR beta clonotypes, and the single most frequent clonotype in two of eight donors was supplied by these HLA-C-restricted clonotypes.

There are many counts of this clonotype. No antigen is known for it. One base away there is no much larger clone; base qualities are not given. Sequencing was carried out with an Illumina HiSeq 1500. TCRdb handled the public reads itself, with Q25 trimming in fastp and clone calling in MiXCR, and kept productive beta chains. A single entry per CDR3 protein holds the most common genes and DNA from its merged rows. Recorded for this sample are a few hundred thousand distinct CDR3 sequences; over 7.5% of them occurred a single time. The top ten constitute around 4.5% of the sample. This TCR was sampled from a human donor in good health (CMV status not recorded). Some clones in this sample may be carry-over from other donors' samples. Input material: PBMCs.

Read as DNA, the sequence is TGTGCCAGCAGCTTATCTGAGATGAACATTCAGTACTTC. It codes for CASSLSEMNIQYF. Recombination joined TRBV7-2 with TRBJ2-4; the D gene identity is not certain. Measured from the cysteine to the phenylalanine, the CDR3 is 13 residues long. Only CDR3 DNA is held: 39 bases, read in frame from base 1. V loses 2 bases, J loses 7 bases, and the germline ends lie 9 bases apart. The germline V gene yields SGHTA for CDR1 and FQGNSA for CDR2.